This paragraph covers one T cell receptor beta chain sequence. Using a J-beta primer mix together with a sample-barcoded 5' primer, a second PCR was run for roughly 6 to 12 cycles. TCRdb independently ran MiXCR on the 5' RACE reads; one entry per CDR3 protein. Seen here are around 800,000 distinct CDR3 sequences, roughly 25% observed once, and the top ten hold 3%. The data stem from a study of blood T cells in healthy people across ages. Germline CDR1 is SGHVS and CDR2 is FNYEAQ. The CDR3 totals 16 residues. With 4 bases removed from V and 5 bases from J, the gap between germline ends came to 20 bases. These data are also associated with another study on T cells of mothers and their children. That source reports: RNA extracted was entirely used for cDNA synthesis, roughly 1.6 ug per 15 ul.

Source material: blood. J is TRBJ2-5 and V is TRBV7-6; the D gene is possibly TRBD1 (5 bases). This sequence was found in a boy between 10 and 17 years old in good health. CDR3 sequence reads: CASSSTGYRQGETQYF. The CDR3 DNA reads TGTGCCAGCAGCTCTACAGGATACCGACAAGGGGAGACCCAGTACTTC.